These T cell receptor beta chains were read from a single sample in a study of TIL therapy for anti-PD-1-resistant metastatic lung cancer. Sequencing was performed with immunoSEQ multiplex PCR; in TCRdb, only in-frame clones are kept and a portion is missing. This sample has under 20,000 clones, with approximately 79% found just once. The starting material was blood, obtained at baseline. These receptors originate from a person between 30 and 79 years old with non-small cell lung cancer. Each CDR3 is given with its conserved first and last residue. D genes are given only for firm matches. The size field is filled for only some rows; it gives once, few, many or a size class.

CDR3 protein: CASSYSTGEQYF
CDR3 DNA: TGTGCCAGCAGTTACTCGACCGGGGAGCAGTACTTC
V gene: TRBV6-6
D gene: .
clone size: .
J gene: TRBJ2-7

CDR3 protein: CASSLTTRGNSPLHF
CDR3 DNA: TGTGCCAGCAGCCTTACCACCAGAGGGAATTCACCCCTCCACTTT
V gene: TRBV7-2
D gene: .
clone size: .
J gene: TRBJ1-6

CDR3 protein: CASSIRVPPLQNQPQHF
CDR3 DNA: TGTGCCAGTAGTATCCGGGTCCCACCACTTCAAAATCAGCCCCAGCATTTT
V gene: TRBV19
D gene: .
clone size: .
J gene: TRBJ1-5

CDR3 protein: CATSEGLAGAGLETQYF
CDR3 DNA: TGTGCCACCAGTGAAGGACTAGCGGGAGCAGGGTTAGAGACCCAGTACTTC
V gene: TRBV24-1
D gene: TRBD2
clone size: .
J gene: TRBJ2-5

CDR3 protein: CASTRTSGGPYEQYF
CDR3 DNA: TGTGCCAGCACCCGGACTAGCGGGGGACCCTACGAGCAGTACTTC
V gene: TRBV7-2
D gene: TRBD2
clone size: .
J gene: TRBJ2-7

CDR3 protein: CASSPTGAQGEKLFF
CDR3 DNA: TGTGCCAGCAGCCCTACAGGGGCTCAAGGTGAAAAACTGTTTTTT
V gene: TRBV9
D gene: TRBD1
clone size: .
J gene: TRBJ1-4

CDR3 protein: CASSPLRGGNTEAFF
CDR3 DNA: TGTGCCAGTAGTCCACTCAGGGGAGGGAACACTGAAGCTTTCTTT
V gene: TRBV19
D gene: .
clone size: few
J gene: TRBJ1-1

CDR3 protein: CASSQGGTSGYTDTQYF
CDR3 DNA: TGTGCCAGCAGCCAAGGAGGGACTAGCGGCTACACAGATACGCAGTATTTT
V gene: TRBV4-2
D gene: TRBD2
clone size: .
J gene: TRBJ2-3

CDR3 protein: CASSLGWGQETQYF
CDR3 DNA: TGTGCCAGCAGCTTAGGGTGGGGGCAAGAGACCCAGTACTTC
V gene: TRBV11-2
D gene: .
clone size: .
J gene: TRBJ2-5

CDR3 protein: CASSTYRGQKWRPQHF
CDR3 DNA: TGTGCCAGCAGTACGTACAGGGGGCAGAAGTGGCGGCCCCAGCATTTT
V gene: TRBV6-2/TRBV6-3
D gene: TRBD1
clone size: .
J gene: TRBJ1-5

CDR3 protein: CASSLAGIYEQYF
CDR3 DNA: TGTGCCAGCAGTCTAGCGGGAATATACGAGCAGTACTTC
V gene: TRBV6-2/TRBV6-3
D gene: TRBD2
clone size: .
J gene: TRBJ2-7

CDR3 protein: CASSLGGPLKSYGYTF
CDR3 DNA: TGTGCCAGCAGCTTGGGGGGACCGCTCAAATCCTATGGCTACACCTTC
V gene: TRBV5-5
D gene: .
clone size: .
J gene: TRBJ1-2

CDR3 protein: CASSLGWDENTEAFF
CDR3 DNA: TGTGCCAGCAGTTTAGGTTGGGACGAGAACACTGAAGCTTTCTTT
V gene: TRBV28
D gene: .
clone size: once
J gene: TRBJ1-1